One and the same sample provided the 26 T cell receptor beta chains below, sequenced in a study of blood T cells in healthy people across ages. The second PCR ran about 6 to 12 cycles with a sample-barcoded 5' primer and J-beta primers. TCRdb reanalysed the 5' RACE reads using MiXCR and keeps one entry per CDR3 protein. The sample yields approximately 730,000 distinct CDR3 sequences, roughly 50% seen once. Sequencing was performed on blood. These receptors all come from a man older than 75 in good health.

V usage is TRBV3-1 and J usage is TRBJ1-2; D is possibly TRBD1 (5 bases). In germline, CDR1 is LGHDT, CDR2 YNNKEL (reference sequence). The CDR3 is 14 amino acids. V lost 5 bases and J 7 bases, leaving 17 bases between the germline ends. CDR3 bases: TGTGCCAGCAGCTACATCGGGGGGGAACGTGGCTACACCTTC. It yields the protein CASSYIGGERGYTF.

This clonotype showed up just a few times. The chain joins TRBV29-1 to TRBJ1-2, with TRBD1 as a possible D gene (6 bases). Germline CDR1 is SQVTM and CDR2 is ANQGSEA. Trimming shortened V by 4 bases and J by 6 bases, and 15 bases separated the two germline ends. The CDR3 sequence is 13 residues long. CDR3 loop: CSVAHRDSHGYTF. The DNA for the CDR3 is TGCAGCGTTGCTCACAGGGACTCACATGGCTACACCTTC.

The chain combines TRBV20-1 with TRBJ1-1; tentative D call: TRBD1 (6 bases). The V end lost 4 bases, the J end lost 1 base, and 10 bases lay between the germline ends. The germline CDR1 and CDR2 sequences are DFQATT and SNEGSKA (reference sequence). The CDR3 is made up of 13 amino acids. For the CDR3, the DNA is TGCAGTGCTATACGGGGACAGAACACTGAAGCTTTCTTT. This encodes CSAIRGQNTEAFF.

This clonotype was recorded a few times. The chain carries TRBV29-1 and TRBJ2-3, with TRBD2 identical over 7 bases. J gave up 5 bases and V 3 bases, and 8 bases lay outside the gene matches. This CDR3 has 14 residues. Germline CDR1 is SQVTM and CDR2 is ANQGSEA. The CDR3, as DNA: TGCAGCGTTGACGGGGCCGGCGGGGGAGATACGCAGTATTTT. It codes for CSVDGAGGGDTQYF.

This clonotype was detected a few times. CDR3: CASSFRTGGGSTTWEQYF. CDR3 coding DNA: TGTGCCAGCAGTTTTCGGACAGGGGGCGGCTCTACTACGTGGGAGCAGTACTTC. The chain combines TRBV6-5 with TRBJ2-7; 11 nucleotides match TRBD1. The CDR3 has 18 residues. From germline, CDR1 is MNHEY and CDR2 SVGAGI. J lost 7 bases, V lost 4 bases, and 18 bases had no gene match.

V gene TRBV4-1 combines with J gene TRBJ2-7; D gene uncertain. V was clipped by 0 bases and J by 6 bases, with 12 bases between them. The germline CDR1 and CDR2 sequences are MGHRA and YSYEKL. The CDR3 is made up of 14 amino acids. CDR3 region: CASSQDPGRGEQYF. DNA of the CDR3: TGCGCCAGCAGCCAAGATCCAGGACGCGGCGAGCAGTACTTC.

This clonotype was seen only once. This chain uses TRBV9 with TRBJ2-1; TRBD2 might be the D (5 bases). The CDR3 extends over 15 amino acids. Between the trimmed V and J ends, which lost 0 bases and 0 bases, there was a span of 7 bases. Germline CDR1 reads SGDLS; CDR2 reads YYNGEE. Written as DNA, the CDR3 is TGTGCCAGCAGCGTAGAGAGGGTCTCCTACAATGAGCAGTTCTTC. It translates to CASSVERVSYNEQFF. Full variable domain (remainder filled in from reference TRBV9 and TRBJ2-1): DSGVTQTPKHLITATGQRVTLRCSPRSGDLSVYWYQQSLDQGLQFLIQYYNGEERAKGNILERFSAQQFPDLHSELNLSSLELGDSALYFCASSVERVSYNEQFFGPGTRLTVL.

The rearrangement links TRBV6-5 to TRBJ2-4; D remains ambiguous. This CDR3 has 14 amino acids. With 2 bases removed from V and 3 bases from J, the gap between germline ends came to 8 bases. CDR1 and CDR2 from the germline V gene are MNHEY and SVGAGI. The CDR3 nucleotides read TGTGCCAGCAGTTACGGGATAGACAAAAACATTCAGTACTTC. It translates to CASSYGIDKNIQYF.

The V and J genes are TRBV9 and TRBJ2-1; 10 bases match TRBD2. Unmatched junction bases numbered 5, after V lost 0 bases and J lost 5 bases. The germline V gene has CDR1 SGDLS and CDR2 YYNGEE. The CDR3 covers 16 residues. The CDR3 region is CASSVVASGSHNEQFF. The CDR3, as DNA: TGTGCCAGCAGCGTAGTAGCTAGCGGGAGTCACAATGAGCAGTTCTTC.

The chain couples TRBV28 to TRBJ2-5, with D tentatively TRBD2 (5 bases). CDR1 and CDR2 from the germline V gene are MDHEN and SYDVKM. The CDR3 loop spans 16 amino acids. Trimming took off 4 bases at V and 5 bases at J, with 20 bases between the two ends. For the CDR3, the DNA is TGTGCCAGCAGTTCCCGGGGAGAACCCATCACGGAGACCCAGTACTTC. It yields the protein CASSSRGEPITETQYF.

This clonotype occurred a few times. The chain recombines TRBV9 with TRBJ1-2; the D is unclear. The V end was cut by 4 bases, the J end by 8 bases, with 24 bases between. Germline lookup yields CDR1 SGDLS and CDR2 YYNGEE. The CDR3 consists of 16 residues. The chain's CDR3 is CASSPPEGETSGGYTF. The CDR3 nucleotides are TGTGCCAGCAGCCCCCCTGAGGGTGAGACCAGCGGGGGCTACACCTTC.

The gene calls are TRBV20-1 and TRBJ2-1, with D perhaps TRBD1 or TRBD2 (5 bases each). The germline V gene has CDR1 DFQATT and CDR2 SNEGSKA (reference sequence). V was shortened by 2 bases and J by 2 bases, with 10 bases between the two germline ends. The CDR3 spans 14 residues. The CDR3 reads CSARQGPTYNEQFF. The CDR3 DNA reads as TGCAGTGCTAGACAGGGACCCACCTACAATGAGCAGTTCTTC.

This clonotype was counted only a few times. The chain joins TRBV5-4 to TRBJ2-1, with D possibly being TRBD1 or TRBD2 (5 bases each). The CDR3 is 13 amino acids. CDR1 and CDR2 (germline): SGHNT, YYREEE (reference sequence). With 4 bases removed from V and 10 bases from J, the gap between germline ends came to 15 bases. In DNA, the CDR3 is TGTGCCAGCAGCAACACCGGGACCAGAGAGCAGTTCTTC. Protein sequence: CASSNTGTREQFF.

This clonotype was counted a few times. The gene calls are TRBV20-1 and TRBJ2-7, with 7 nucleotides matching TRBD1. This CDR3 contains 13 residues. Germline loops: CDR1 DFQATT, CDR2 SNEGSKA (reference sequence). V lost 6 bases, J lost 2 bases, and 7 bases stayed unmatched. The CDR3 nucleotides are TGCAGTGCCCCTAACAGGGGACCCTACGAGCAGTACTTC. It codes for CSAPNRGPYEQYF.

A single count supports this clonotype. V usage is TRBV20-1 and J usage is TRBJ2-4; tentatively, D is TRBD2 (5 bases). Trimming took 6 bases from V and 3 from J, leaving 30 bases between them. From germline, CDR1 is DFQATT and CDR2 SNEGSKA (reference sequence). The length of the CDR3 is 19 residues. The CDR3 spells CSANQSPSPVSVGKNIQYF. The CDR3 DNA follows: TGCAGTGCAAATCAGTCCCCCTCCCCCGTTAGCGTTGGCAAAAACATTCAGTACTTC.

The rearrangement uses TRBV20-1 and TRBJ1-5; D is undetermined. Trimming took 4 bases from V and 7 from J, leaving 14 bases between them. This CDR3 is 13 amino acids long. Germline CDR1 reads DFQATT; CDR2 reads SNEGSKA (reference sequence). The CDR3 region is CSAIGRETQPQHF. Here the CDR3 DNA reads TGCAGTGCTATTGGTCGGGAGACGCAGCCCCAGCATTTT.

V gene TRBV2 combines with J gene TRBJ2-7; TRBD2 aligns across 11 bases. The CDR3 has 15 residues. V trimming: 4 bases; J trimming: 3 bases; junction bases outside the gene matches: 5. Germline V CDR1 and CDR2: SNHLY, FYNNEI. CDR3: CASSAGLAANYEQYF. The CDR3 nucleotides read TGTGCCAGCAGTGCGGGACTAGCGGCAAACTACGAGCAGTACTTC.

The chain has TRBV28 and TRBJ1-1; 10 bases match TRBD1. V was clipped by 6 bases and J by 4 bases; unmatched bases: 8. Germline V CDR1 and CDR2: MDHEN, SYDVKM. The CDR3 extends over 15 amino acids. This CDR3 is CASSKTGGGVTEAFF. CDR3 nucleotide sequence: TGTGCCAGCAGCAAGACAGGGGGCGGGGTCACTGAAGCTTTCTTT.

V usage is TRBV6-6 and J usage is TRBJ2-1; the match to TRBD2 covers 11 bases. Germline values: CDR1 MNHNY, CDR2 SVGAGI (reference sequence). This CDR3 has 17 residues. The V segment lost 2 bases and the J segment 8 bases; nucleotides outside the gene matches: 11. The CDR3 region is CASSYPRDSGRVYEQFF. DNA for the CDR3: TGTGCCAGCAGTTACCCCCGGGATAGCGGGAGGGTCTATGAGCAGTTCTTC.

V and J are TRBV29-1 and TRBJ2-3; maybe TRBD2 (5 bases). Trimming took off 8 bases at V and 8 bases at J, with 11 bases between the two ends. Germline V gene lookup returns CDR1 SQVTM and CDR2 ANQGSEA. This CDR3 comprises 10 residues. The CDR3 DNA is TGCAGCTCGACTATTGGTACGCAGTATTTT. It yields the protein CSSTIGTQYF.

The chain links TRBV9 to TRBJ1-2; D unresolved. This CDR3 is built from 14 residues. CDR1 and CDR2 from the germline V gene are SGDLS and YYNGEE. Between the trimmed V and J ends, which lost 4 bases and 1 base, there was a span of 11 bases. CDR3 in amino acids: CASSTHPGNYGYTF. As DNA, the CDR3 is TGTGCCAGCAGCACACATCCGGGTAACTATGGCTACACCTTC.

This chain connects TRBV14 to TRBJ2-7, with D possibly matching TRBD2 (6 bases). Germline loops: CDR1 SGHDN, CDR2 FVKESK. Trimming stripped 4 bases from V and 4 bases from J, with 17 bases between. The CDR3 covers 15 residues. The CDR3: CASSPEAGPSYEQYF. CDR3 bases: TGTGCCAGCAGCCCTGAGGCGGGACCTTCGTACGAGCAGTACTTC. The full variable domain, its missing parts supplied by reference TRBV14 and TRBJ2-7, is EAGVTQFPSHSVIEKGQTVTLRCDPISGHDNLYWYRRVMGKEIKFLLHFVKESKQDESGMPNNRFLAERTGGTYSTLKVQPAELEDSGVYFCASSPEAGPSYEQYFGPGTRLTVT.

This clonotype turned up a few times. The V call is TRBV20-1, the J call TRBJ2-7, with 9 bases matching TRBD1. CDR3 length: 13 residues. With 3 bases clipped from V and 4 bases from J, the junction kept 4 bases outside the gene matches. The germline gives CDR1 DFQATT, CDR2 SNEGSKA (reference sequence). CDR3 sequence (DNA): TGCAGTGCTAGTCCCGGGACAGGGTACGAGCAGTACTTC. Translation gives CSASPGTGYEQYF.

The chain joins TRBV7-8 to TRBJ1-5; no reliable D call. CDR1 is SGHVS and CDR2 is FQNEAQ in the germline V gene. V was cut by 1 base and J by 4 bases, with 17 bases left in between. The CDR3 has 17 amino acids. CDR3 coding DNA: TGTGCCAGCAGCTTAGGAGAGGCCGGGATTATAAATCAGCCCCAGCATTTT. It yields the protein CASSLGEAGIINQPQHF.

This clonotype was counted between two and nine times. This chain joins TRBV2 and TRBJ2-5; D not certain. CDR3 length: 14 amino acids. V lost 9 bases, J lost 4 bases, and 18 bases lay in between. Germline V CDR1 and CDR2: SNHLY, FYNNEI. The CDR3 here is CARRLPPAAETQYF. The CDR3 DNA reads TGTGCCAGAAGACTTCCGCCGGCTGCAGAGACCCAGTACTTC.

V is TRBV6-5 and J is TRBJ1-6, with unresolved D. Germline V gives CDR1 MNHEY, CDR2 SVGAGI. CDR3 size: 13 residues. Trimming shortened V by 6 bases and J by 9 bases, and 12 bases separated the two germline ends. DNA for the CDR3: TGTGCCAGCAGCCGAAGCACGGGTTCACCCCTCCACTTT. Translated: CASSRSTGSPLHF.